One and the same sample provided the 19 T cell receptor beta chains below, sequenced in a study of shared clonotypes between healthy human individuals. CD45RO-negative, CCR7-selected cells formed the naive CD8 fraction, which excluded terminally differentiated effector memory CD45RA+ cells. Clones were sequenced by immunoSEQ multiplex PCR, and TCRdb holds only the in-frame ones, with some missing. This table has around 2.1 million clones, 90% to 95% appearing once. The specimen sequenced was naive CD8+ T cells from PBMCs. The receptor source for this set is a man aged 18 to 30 in good health. Some clones in this sample may be carry-over from other donors' samples.

The V call is TRBV10-2, the J call TRBJ2-7; TRBD2 aligns across 9 bases. The CDR3 length is 16 residues. Germline loops: CDR1 WSHSY, CDR2 SAAADI. J lost 4 bases, V lost 5 bases, and 12 bases had no gene match. The CDR3 coding sequence is TGCGCCAGCAGTAAACGTAGCGGGAGTGAGGTTTACGAGCAGTACTTC. Protein: CASSKRSGSEVYEQYF.

This chain links TRBV7-6 with TRBJ2-7, with TRBD1 matching over 7 bases. Germline V gene sequence: CDR1 SGHVS, CDR2 FNYEAQ. CDR3 length: 15 residues. J gave up 4 bases and V 5 bases, and 11 bases lay outside the gene matches. CDR3 amino acids: CASSVGRDSSYEQYF. Here the CDR3 DNA reads TGTGCCAGCAGCGTCGGAAGGGACAGCTCTTACGAGCAGTACTTC.

The V and J genes are TRBV7-8 and TRBJ2-1; TRBD1 is a possible D gene (5 bases). CDR3 length equals 16 residues. Per the germline V gene, CDR1 is SGHVS and CDR2 is FQNEAQ. The V end was cut by 2 bases, the J end by 3 bases, with 14 bases between. This chain's CDR3 is CASSLRQGVDYNEQFF. The CDR3 nucleotides are TGTGCCAGCAGCTTACGCCAGGGCGTTGACTACAATGAGCAGTTCTTC.

This rearrangement joins TRBV7-9 to TRBJ2-3; 11 nucleotides match TRBD1. CDR3 size: 16 residues. Losses at the gene ends were 2 bases for V and 5 bases for J; bases not matched to a gene: 6. The germline CDR1 and CDR2 sequences are SEHNR and FQNEAQ (reference sequence). The DNA of the CDR3 is TGTGCCAGCAGCTTAAGTGGACAGGGGGCTGGAGATACGCAGTATTTT. It specifies CASSLSGQGAGDTQYF.

The chain couples TRBV29-1 to TRBJ2-2; 9 nucleotides match TRBD2. The CDR3 extends over 18 amino acids. J gave up 6 bases and V 6 bases, and 20 bases lay outside the gene matches. Per germline, CDR1 SQVTM and CDR2 ANQGSEA. The CDR3 bases are TGCAGCGTAGTCGGGACTAGCTTTAGAGGGAATTGGTCCGGGGAGCTGTTTTTT. Protein product: CSVVGTSFRGNWSGELFF.

V is TRBV29-1 and J is TRBJ1-5, with D maybe TRBD1 (5 bases). Germline lookup yields CDR1 SQVTM and CDR2 ANQGSEA. CDR3 length: 13 amino acids. Deletions cut 6 bases from V and 6 bases from J, with 15 bases between. CDR3 in DNA: TGCAGCGTGGTGGGGGAGATAGGTCAGCCCCAGCATTTT. It specifies CSVVGEIGQPQHF.

The V gene is TRBV11-1, the J gene TRBJ2-7; D is possibly TRBD2 (6 bases). The germline V and J ends were trimmed by 3 bases and 2 bases, with 14 bases remaining between them. CDR3 length: 15 amino acids. Germline-derived CDR1 and CDR2 are SGHAT and FQDESV (reference sequence). CDR3 nucleotides: TGTGCCAGCAGCTTTGGGGGAGGAGGCGCCTACGAGCAGTACTTC. Amino acid sequence: CASSFGGGGAYEQYF. The full variable domain, rest sourced from reference TRBV11-1 and TRBJ2-7, is EAEVAQSPRYKITEKSQAVAFWCDPISGHATLYWYRQILGQGPELLVQFQDESVVDDSQLPKDRFSAERLKGVDSTLKIQPAELGDSAMYLCASSFGGGGAYEQYFGPGTRLTVT.

This clone was picked up one time. This sequence joins TRBV19 and TRBJ2-7; D remains ambiguous. V was shortened by 4 bases and J by 3 bases, with 10 bases between the two germline ends. The CDR3 is 13 amino acids. Per germline, CDR1 LNHDA and CDR2 SQIVND (reference sequence). CDR3 in amino acids: CASSKGRVYEQYF. DNA of the CDR3: TGTGCCAGTAGTAAGGGCAGAGTCTACGAGCAGTACTTC.

This clone was seen just once. The chain uses TRBV9 and TRBJ2-7, with TRBD1 matching over 12 bases. This CDR3 is 16 amino acids long. V shed 2 bases, J shed 4 bases, and the junction held 7 bases outside the gene matches. Germline V gives CDR1 SGDLS, CDR2 YYNGEE. Written as DNA, the CDR3 is TGTGCCAGCAGCGTTAGTCGGGACAGGGGGCGGTACGAGCAGTACTTC. Its protein product is CASSVSRDRGRYEQYF.

This chain connects TRBV10-3 to TRBJ1-3; maybe TRBD1 (6 bases). CDR1 is ENHRY, CDR2 SYGVKD, per germline. V gave up 3 bases and J gave up 0 bases, with 15 bases separating them. The CDR3 covers 17 residues. The CDR3 DNA reads TGTGCCATCAGTGAACCTTCGGGACAAGCCTCTGGAAACACCATATATTTT. It is translated as CAISEPSGQASGNTIYF.

This clone came up once. The rearrangement joins TRBV19 to TRBJ2-7; D call uncertain. CDR1 is LNHDA and CDR2 is SQIVND in the germline V gene (reference sequence). The CDR3 runs 14 residues. Trimming stripped 3 bases from V and 2 bases from J, with 11 bases between. This CDR3 reads CASSMGLLPYEQYF. The CDR3 region has the DNA TGTGCCAGTAGTATGGGTCTACTCCCCTACGAGCAGTACTTC.

This chain joins TRBV4-3 and TRBJ2-5; no firm D call. The CDR3 is 16 residues long. The V and J ends lost 2 bases and 5 bases respectively, with 18 bases between them. Per germline, CDR1 LGHNA and CDR2 YSLEER. In DNA form, the CDR3 reads TGCGCCAGCAGCCAATCAAAGAGACGGCCTGGGGAGACCCAGTACTTC. Residues: CASSQSKRRPGETQYF.

This chain links TRBV19 with TRBJ1-1, with TRBD1 as a possible D gene (6 bases). Germline CDR1 LNHDA, CDR2 SQIVND (reference sequence). This CDR3 spans 13 amino acids. Trimming shortened V by 11 bases and J by 5 bases, and 18 bases separated the two germline ends. The DNA of the CDR3 is TGTGCCTCGAGGAGGGGGTGGGGGACTGAAGCTTTCTTT. As protein: CASRRGWGTEAFF. Full variable domain (missing parts from reference TRBV19 and TRBJ1-1): DGGITQSPKYLFRKEGQNVTLSCEQNLNHDAMYWYRQDPGQGLRLIYYSQIVNDFQKGDIAEGYSVSREKKESFPLTVTSAQKNPTAFYLCASRRGWGTEAFFGQGTRLTVV.

V is TRBV18 and J is TRBJ2-1, with 9 bases fitting TRBD2. V shed 4 bases, J shed 4 bases, and the junction held 8 bases outside the gene matches. This CDR3 region has 16 residues. CDR1 is KGHSH, CDR2 LQKENI, per germline. The CDR3 loop reads CASSLSLAGIYNEQFF. The CDR3 DNA sequence: TGTGCCAGCTCACTTTCCCTAGCGGGAATTTACAATGAGCAGTTCTTC.

The chain combines TRBV4-3 with TRBJ2-7, with a tentative D call TRBD2 (5 bases). The V gene's germline CDR1 is LGHNA and CDR2 YSLEER. V lost 0 bases and J 3 bases, leaving 21 bases between the germline ends. The CDR3 covers 18 residues. The CDR3 protein is CASSQDRFPPAGVYEQYF. For the CDR3, the DNA is TGCGCCAGCAGCCAAGATCGGTTCCCTCCCGCGGGCGTCTACGAGCAGTACTTC.

This clone was picked up one time. The V call is TRBV6-1, the J call TRBJ1-5; D might be TRBD1 (6 bases). CDR3 size: 16 residues. The V gene lost 0 bases and the J gene lost 0 bases, with 9 bases spanning the gap. Germline-derived CDR1 and CDR2 are MNHNS and SASEGT. In DNA, the CDR3 is TGTGCCAGCAGTGAAGCGGACAGTTATAGCAATCAGCCCCAGCATTTT. This gives the protein CASSEADSYSNQPQHF.

This clone was detected only once. The CDR3 region is CASRPWGSNTEAFF. The CDR3 DNA follows: TGTGCCAGCAGGCCGTGGGGCAGCAACACTGAAGCTTTCTTT. The chain combines TRBV28 with TRBJ1-1; tentatively, D is TRBD1 (5 bases). Trimming removed 6 bases at V and 2 bases at J, with 13 bases between. The CDR3 is made up of 14 amino acids. Looked up from germline, CDR1 is MDHEN and CDR2 is SYDVKM.

The chain joins TRBV9 to TRBJ1-1; 7 positions agree with TRBD1. This CDR3 contains 14 residues. Germline CDR1 reads SGDLS; CDR2 reads YYNGEE. The junction had 6 bases not matched to a gene; V was cut back by 6 bases and J by 1 base. The CDR3 region is CASKKGQTNTEAFF. The CDR3, as DNA: TGTGCCAGCAAAAAGGGACAGACGAACACTGAAGCTTTCTTT.

The rearrangement joins TRBV7-9 to TRBJ2-1, with 8 bases that match TRBD2. V lost 4 bases, J lost 11 bases, and 10 bases stayed unmatched. The CDR3 totals 14 residues. Germline V gene data show CDR1 as SEHNR and CDR2 as FQNEAQ (reference sequence). The CDR3 coding sequence is TGTGCCAGCAGCTCGCCATCTGGGACTAGTAAGCAGTTCTTC. This encodes CASSSPSGTSKQFF.